These 10 T cell receptor beta chains originate from one sample sequenced in a study of T-cell memory formation after mild COVID-19 (dated by TCRdb to the early 2020s). To prepare the library, 5' RACE was applied. Sequencer: Illumina NovaSeq 6000. Starting from the raw public reads, TCRdb applied fastp trimming at Q25, assembled clones with MiXCR and retained in-frame beta chains. A single entry per CDR3 protein holds the most common genes and DNA from its merged rows. Present in this sample are 350,000 to 450,000 distinct CDR3 sequences, roughly an eighth of which were seen just once. The ten largest clones capture around 21% of the sample. The sample was PBMCs or a T cell subset sorted from them (not recorded which). These TCRs come from a man between 18 and 29 years old who had mild COVID-19 (a few samples of this study predate the infection). The sample titles of this study are shuffled in the database, so cell type and time point are left out; the donor was told from shared clones.

The gene calls are TRBV5-1 and TRBJ2-5, with 7 bases that match TRBD2. The CDR3 runs 15 residues. V lost 0 bases to trimming and J lost 3 bases; unmatched junction nucleotides: 5. CDR1 and CDR2 (germline): SGHRS, YFSETQ. Written as DNA, the CDR3 is TGCGCCAGCAGCTTGGAGAAGGCGGGGGAAGAGACCCAGTACTTC. This sequence encodes CASSLEKAGEETQYF.

This chain joins TRBV7-9 and TRBJ2-2; 9 bases line up with TRBD2. Germline CDR1 reads SEHNR; CDR2 reads FQNEAQ (reference sequence). V trimming: 5 bases; J trimming: 5 bases; junction bases outside the gene matches: 3. This CDR3 has 14 amino acids. CDR3 sequence reads: CASSPGLATGELFF. In DNA form, the CDR3 reads TGTGCCAGCAGCCCGGGACTAGCAACCGGGGAGCTGTTTTTT.

The sample holds many counts of this clonotype. The chain carries TRBV20-1 and TRBJ1-1; D is ambiguous. Per germline, CDR1 DFQATT and CDR2 SNEGSKA (reference sequence). V dropped 8 bases and J dropped 0 bases, with 16 bases sitting between them. This CDR3 spans 14 amino acids. The CDR3, as DNA: TGCAGTCCCCTAAGTGGGGTAATGAACACTGAAGCTTTCTTT. Residues: CSPLSGVMNTEAFF.

The rearrangement links TRBV4-2 to TRBJ1-2; D possibly corresponds to TRBD1 (5 bases). This CDR3 comprises 17 residues. Trimming shortened V by 1 base and J by 5 bases, and 20 bases separated the two germline ends. CDR1 is LGHNA and CDR2 is YNFKEQ in the germline V gene. The CDR3: CASSQGLQDTVMYGYTF. DNA of the CDR3: TGTGCCAGCAGCCAAGGCTTACAGGACACCGTGATGTATGGCTACACCTTC.

This clonotype was detected a few times. The CDR3 nucleotides are TGTGCCAGCAGCCAGTTTCTAGCGGGGGTTAAAGAGACCCAGTACTTC. Protein: CASSQFLAGVKETQYF. The chain combines TRBV4-2 with TRBJ2-5, with 10 bases identical to TRBD2. Germline-derived CDR1 and CDR2 are LGHNA and YNFKEQ. After removal of 3 bases from V and 3 bases from J, the junction contained 7 bases not matched to a gene. The CDR3 sequence is 16 residues long.

This clonotype has a handful of counts. The V call is TRBV5-1, the J call TRBJ1-2; D perhaps matches TRBD1 (5 bases). Trimming removed 4 bases at V and 8 bases at J, with 18 bases between. This CDR3 is 14 amino acids long. Germline lookup yields CDR1 SGHRS and CDR2 YFSETQ. CDR3 sequence: CASSGGVNALGYTF. CDR3 DNA: TGCGCCAGCAGCGGGGGGGTCAATGCCCTCGGCTACACCTTC.

This clonotype was picked up a small number of times. This chain links TRBV7-8 with TRBJ2-3; TRBD1 is a possible D gene (6 bases). This CDR3 comprises 15 residues. Germline V gene lookup returns CDR1 SGHVS and CDR2 FQNEAQ. V was trimmed by 6 bases and J by 0 bases, leaving 13 bases between them. CDR3 sequence: CASRPGQPSTDTQYF. The CDR3 DNA is TGTGCCAGCAGACCAGGACAGCCCAGCACAGATACGCAGTATTTT.

This clonotype showed up just a few times. The genes are TRBV29-1 and TRBJ2-3; TRBD1 agrees at 9 bases. J lost 1 base, V lost 1 base, and 3 bases had no gene match. Germline-derived CDR1 and CDR2 are SQVTM and ANQGSEA. The length of the CDR3 is 15 residues. The CDR3 sequence: CSVEGGQGRTDTQYF. The CDR3 DNA follows: TGCAGCGTTGAAGGGGGACAGGGCCGCACAGATACGCAGTATTTT.

This clonotype was seen a handful of times. J is TRBJ2-3 and V is TRBV20-1; D might be TRBD1 (5 bases). The CDR3 consists of 16 residues. V gave up 6 bases and J gave up 2 bases, with 21 bases separating them. Germline CDR1 and CDR2: DFQATT and SNEGSKA (reference sequence). CDR3 amino acids: CSAPLPRAQNTDTQYF. In DNA form, the CDR3 reads TGCAGTGCCCCCCTGCCCAGGGCCCAAAACACAGATACGCAGTATTTT.

This clonotype occurred a few times. The CDR3 DNA follows: TGCGCCAGCAGCTTGGGCAGCGCGAATGAGCAGTTCTTC. This encodes CASSLGSANEQFF. The chain links TRBV5-1 to TRBJ2-1, with D unresolved. CDR1 and CDR2 (germline): SGHRS, YFSETQ. CDR3 length: 13 amino acids. V lost 0 bases and J 7 bases, leaving 8 bases between the germline ends. The full variable domain, completed using reference TRBV5-1 and TRBJ2-1, is KAGVTQTPRYLIKTRGQQVTLSCSPISGHRSVSWYQQTPGQGLQFLFEYFSETQRNKGNFPGRFSGRQFSNSRSEMNVSTLELGDSALYLCASSLGSANEQFFGPGTRLTVL.